The 6 T cell receptor beta chains listed next were all sequenced from one sample in a study of cytomegalovirus exposure and HLA in healthy donors. PCR primers comprised 60 Vbeta and 13 Jbeta primers. Clones were sequenced by immunoSEQ multiplex PCR, and TCRdb holds only the in-frame ones, with some missing. The data show approximately 91,000 clones, approximately 69% seen once. Sequences were obtained from PBMCs. The receptors originated from a female donor in good health and CMV-seronegative.

The chain couples TRBV27 to TRBJ2-7, with 8 bases matching TRBD1. From germline, CDR1 is MNHEY and CDR2 SMNVEV (reference sequence). V dropped 0 bases and J dropped 6; count of bases not matched to a gene: 10. The CDR3 runs to 16 residues. This CDR3 is CASSLSRTGKKREQYF. The CDR3 nucleotides are TGTGCCAGCAGTTTATCGAGGACAGGGAAGAAACGCGAGCAGTACTTC.

This chain links TRBV2 with TRBJ2-7, with 7 bases identical to TRBD2. Germline assignment: CDR1 SNHLY and CDR2 FYNNEI. J gave up 4 bases and V 8 bases, and 8 bases lay outside the gene matches. The CDR3 contains 13 residues. Written as DNA, the CDR3 is TGTGCCAGCGGGGGACTACCGGAGTACGAGCAGTACTTC. Amino acid sequence: CASGGLPEYEQYF.

A few counts support this clone. The same CDR3 also results from other DNA sequences found in this sample. The rearrangement links TRBV28 to TRBJ1-4; D not resolved. CDR1 is MDHEN, CDR2 SYDVKM, per germline. V gave up 3 bases and J gave up 4 bases, with 9 bases separating them. The CDR3 has 14 amino acids. In DNA, the CDR3 is TGTGCCAGCAGTTTGAGGCAGTTTAATGAAAAACTGTTTTTT. Translation gives CASSLRQFNEKLFF.

This chain joins TRBV18 and TRBJ1-1; 10 bases map to TRBD1. CDR3 length: 18 residues. Germline-derived CDR1 and CDR2 are KGHSH and LQKENI. Trimming took 0 bases from V and 0 from J; bases not matched to a gene: 7. For the CDR3, the DNA is TGTGCCAGCTCACCACCCTCTGGACAGGGGGGATTGAACACTGAAGCTTTCTTT. Amino acid sequence: CASSPPSGQGGLNTEAFF.

The chain links TRBV9 to TRBJ2-2; 7 positions agree with TRBD1. The germline gives CDR1 SGDLS, CDR2 YYNGEE. This CDR3 comprises 17 residues. Trimming cost V 4 bases and J 6 bases; bases outside gene matches: 15. The CDR3 DNA sequence: TGTGCCAGCAGCCCACCTTCGACAGGGACCATGGCCGGGGAGCTGTTTTTT. It specifies CASSPPSTGTMAGELFF.

V is TRBV5-1 and J is TRBJ1-1; D possibly corresponds to TRBD1 (5 bases). The CDR3 has 15 residues. Germline V gives CDR1 SGHRS, CDR2 YFSETQ. Trimming shortened V by 4 bases and J by 0 bases, and 13 bases separated the two germline ends. Written as DNA, the CDR3 is TGCGCCAGCAGCGCGGCGGGGGGAGTGAACACTGAAGCTTTCTTT. Translation: CASSAAGGVNTEAFF.